The 13 T cell receptor beta chains reported below all come from one sample, sequenced in a study of cytomegalovirus exposure and HLA in healthy donors. The PCR ran on 60 Vbeta and 13 Jbeta primers. Clones were sequenced by immunoSEQ multiplex PCR, and TCRdb holds only the in-frame ones, with some missing. The sample has under 150,000 clones, about three quarters seen once. The source material was PBMCs. These receptors came from a woman in her 40s in good health and CMV-seronegative.

V and J are TRBV7-9 and TRBJ1-4, with D perhaps matching TRBD1 (5 bases). CDR1 and CDR2 (germline): SEHNR, FQNEAQ (reference sequence). V shed 7 bases and J shed 3 bases, with 18 bases lying between them. There are 16 residues in the CDR3. The CDR3 DNA reads as TGTGCCAGCACCCCGTATACAGGTCCTGCTAATGAAAAACTGTTTTTT. Its translation: CASTPYTGPANEKLFF.

This clone was observed a handful of times. The chain combines TRBV5-1 with TRBJ1-1, with D perhaps matching TRBD1 (5 bases). Trimming took 4 bases from V and 1 from J, leaving 14 bases between them. This CDR3 is 15 amino acids long. Germline V CDR1 and CDR2: SGHRS, YFSETQ. The CDR3 protein is CASSTMAGGNTEAFF. The DNA for the CDR3 is TGCGCCAGCAGCACCATGGCGGGGGGGAACACTGAAGCTTTCTTT.

Only a few counts were recorded for this clone. The chain couples TRBV6-6 to TRBJ2-3; maybe TRBD1 (5 bases). Germline V gene sequence: CDR1 MNHNY, CDR2 SVGAGI (reference sequence). Trimming removed 0 bases at V and 6 bases at J, with 13 bases between. The CDR3 is made up of 15 amino acids. CDR3 DNA: TGTGCCAGCAGTTACTCGAAACCATCAGGGGATACGCAGTATTTT. Protein sequence: CASSYSKPSGDTQYF.

The chain is built from TRBV18 and TRBJ2-7; D is perhaps TRBD1 (5 bases). Trimming took off 1 base at V and 2 bases at J, with 9 bases between the two ends. The CDR3 consists of 14 residues. The V gene's germline CDR1 is KGHSH and CDR2 LQKENI. The chain's CDR3 is CASSPRQGTYEQYF. CDR3 DNA: TGTGCCAGCTCACCACGGCAGGGAACCTACGAGCAGTACTTC.

This clone was observed a handful of times. The chain combines TRBV9 with TRBJ1-5; D ambiguous. Germline V gene sequence: CDR1 SGDLS, CDR2 YYNGEE. CDR3 length: 16 amino acids. V was pared by 0 bases and J by 5 bases, with 15 bases between. CDR3 DNA: TGTGCCAGCAGCGTAGGCCCGTCAGGAGGCGATCAGCCCCAGCATTTT. Its translation is CASSVGPSGGDQPQHF.

Only a few counts were recorded for this clone. The rearrangement uses TRBV6-6 and TRBJ1-3; no definite D call. CDR1 and CDR2 (germline): MNHNY, SVGAGI (reference sequence). V was clipped by 8 bases and J by 0 bases, with 5 bases between them. There are 12 residues in the CDR3. CDR3 bases: TGTGCCAGCGGCAGCTCTGGAAACACCATATATTTT. Its protein product is CASGSSGNTIYF.

The chain joins TRBV7-9 to TRBJ2-3, with 7 bases fitting TRBD1. Germline V gives CDR1 SEHNR, CDR2 FQNEAQ (reference sequence). V lost 4 bases, J lost 6 bases, and 16 bases stayed unmatched. The CDR3 contains 17 residues. The CDR3 nucleotides are TGTGCCAGCAGCTCCCCCGGGACAGATATTGTCAGTGATACGCAGTATTTT. The encoded protein is CASSSPGTDIVSDTQYF.

The chain links TRBV9 to TRBJ1-2; 8 bases fit TRBD1. The CDR3 has 15 amino acids. The germline CDR1 and CDR2 sequences are SGDLS and YYNGEE. V shed 4 bases, J shed 4 bases, and the junction held 9 bases outside the gene matches. The CDR3 region is CASSSWTGSGYGYTF. DNA for the CDR3: TGTGCCAGCAGCTCATGGACAGGGTCGGGCTATGGCTACACCTTC.

The J gene is TRBJ1-1, the V gene TRBV6-5; no firm D call. The CDR3 covers 12 residues. The V end was cut by 5 bases, the J end by 6 bases, with 10 bases between. Germline-derived CDR1 and CDR2 are MNHEY and SVGAGI. The CDR3: CASSLAGAEAFF. The CDR3 DNA sequence: TGTGCCAGCAGTCTAGCCGGAGCTGAAGCTTTCTTT.

This clone has just one count. The rearrangement joins TRBV6-4 to TRBJ2-5, with D possibly being TRBD2 (6 bases). V was clipped by 4 bases and J by 5 bases, with 17 bases between them. The CDR3 extends over 15 amino acids. Germline V gene sequence: CDR1 MRHNA, CDR2 SNTAGT. The CDR3 region is CASSAGTGGIETQYF. The CDR3 DNA is TGTGCCAGCAGTGCCGGGACTGGCGGGATTGAGACCCAGTACTTC.

This chain links TRBV19 with TRBJ2-7, with 7 bases that match TRBD1. Germline V lookup: CDR1 LNHDA, CDR2 SQIVND (reference sequence). The CDR3 sequence is 14 residues long. The V gene end was trimmed by 9 bases and the J gene end by 0 bases; junction bases not matched to a gene: 8. The CDR3 coding sequence is TGTGCCAGAGTTCCGGGACAGTCCTCCTACGAGCAGTACGTC. Residues: CARVPGQSSYEQYV.

This chain joins TRBV6-1 and TRBJ1-5, with 7 nucleotides matching TRBD1. Germline V gives CDR1 MNHNS, CDR2 SASEGT. CDR3 length: 14 amino acids. V dropped 8 bases and J dropped 4; count of bases not matched to a gene: 8. CDR3 amino acids: CASEGTAENQPQHF. The CDR3 DNA is TGTGCCAGCGAAGGGACAGCCGAAAATCAGCCCCAGCATTTT.

The chain couples TRBV5-4 to TRBJ2-7; TRBD2 aligns across 8 bases. There are 15 residues in the CDR3. In germline, CDR1 is SGHNT, CDR2 YYREEE (reference sequence). With V trimmed by 3 bases and J by 3 bases, 8 bases remained unmatched. CDR3 nucleotides: TGTGCCAGCAGCTCCTCGGGGGGGATTAGCTACGAGCAGTACTTC. It specifies CASSSSGGISYEQYF.